These T cell receptor beta chains were read from a single sample in a study of tumor and adjacent non-tumor tissue in lung cancer. TCRdb passed the multiplex PCR reads through MiXCR, listing each CDR3 protein once. The table records 90,000 to 130,000 distinct CDR3 sequences, 84% of them present only once. The sequenced sample was lung tumor tissue. The receptors come from a man aged 70-80 years with non-small cell lung cancer. CDR3s include the opening cysteine and the closing phenylalanine or tryptophan. The D gene is left open where the match is weak. Size tells how often a clone was seen (once, few, many) or the class of an expanded clone, and some rows leave it out.

.	TRBV28	TRBJ1-2	once	14	CASRRGISICGYTF	TGTGCCAGCAGGCGCGGGATATCTATCTGTGGCTACACCTTC
.	TRBV11-3	TRBJ2-7	.	16	CACSSTDKTGSDEQYF	TGTGCCTGCAGCTCCACCGATAAGACAGGAAGTGACGAGCAGTATTTC
.	TRBV29-1	TRBJ2-2	.	13	CSCLEWGIGELFF	TGCAGCTGCCTCGAATGGGGCATCGGGGAGCTGTTTTTT
.	TRBV11-2	TRBJ1-4	.	15	CPSSRSGISNEILFF	TGTCCCAGCAGCAGAAGTGGGATAAGTAATGAAATACTGTTTTTT
.	TRBV28	TRBJ2-7	many	13	CATGPWRFHEQYF	TGTGCCACCGGCCCCTGGCGATTTCACGAGCAGTACTTC
.	TRBV7-9	TRBJ1-3	once	16	CVSRLMRAFSGNTIYF	TGTGTCAGCCGCTTAATGAGGGCATTCTCTGGAAACACCATATATTTT
TRBD1	TRBV18	TRBJ2-7	few	13	CASPSGQNYEQYF	TGTGCCAGCCCATCGGGACAGAACTACGAGCAGTACTTC
TRBD2	TRBV10-3	TRBJ2-5	.	15	CAINESTAGPETQYF	TGTGCCATCAATGAGTCCACAGCGGGACCGGAGACCCAGTACTTC
.	TRBV12-3/TRBV12-4	TRBJ2-2	.	15	CASSRERAQTGELFF	TGTGCCAGCAGTCGGGAGAGGGCCCAGACCGGGGAGCTGTTTTTT
.	TRBV11-1	TRBJ2-5	.	13	CASSFFRRDTLYF	TGTGCCAGCAGTTTTTTCAGGCGGGATACCCTGTACTTC
.	TRBV6-6	TRBJ2-7	.	14	CASSCDRTSYGQYF	TGTGCCAGCAGTTGCGACAGGACATCCTACGGGCAGTACTTC
.	TRBV10-3	TRBJ2-2	few	11	CAICDSVELFF	TGTGCCATCTGTGATTCGGTGGAGCTGTTTTTT
.	TRBV6-2/TRBV6-3	TRBJ1-5	.	17	CASNPLMIGHRNQPLQF	TGTGCCAGCAATCCTCTGATGATTGGACATCGCAATCAACCCCTGCAATTT
.	TRBV5-6	TRBJ2-5	.	14	CASSWDFRGEAQYF	TGTGCCAGCAGCTGGGATTTCAGGGGAGAGGCACAGTACTTC
TRBD2	TRBV12-3/TRBV12-4	TRBJ2-7	.	15	CASRTGGGATYEQYF	TGTGCCAGCAGGACGGGCGGGGGGGCCACCTACGAGCAGTACTTC
TRBD2	TRBV11-2	TRBJ2-1	.	14	CASSRTDSGRGQFF	TGTGCCAGCAGTCGAACTGATAGCGGGAGGGGACAGTTCTTC
.	TRBV4-3	TRBJ2-1	.	15	CASSQVITLGYEQFF	TGCGCCAGCAGCCAAGTTATTACCCTTGGGTATGAGCAGTTCTTC
.	TRBV11-1	TRBJ2-2	.	15	CASCLGGENTGELLF	TGTGCCAGCTGCTTAGGGGGTGAGAACACCGGGGAGCTGTTGTTT
.	TRBV5-5	TRBJ1-2	many	13	CASSGGGSGHYTF	TGTGCCAGCAGCGGGGGGGGGTCTGGTCACTACACCTTC
.	TRBV28	TRBJ2-6	many	13	CASSFRSGYVLTF	TGTGCCAGCAGTTTTCGGTCCGGCTACGTCCTGACTTTC
.	TRBV11-2	TRBJ2-3	.	13	CANSGRTEWTQFF	TGTGCTAACAGCGGACGGACAGAGTGGACGCAGTTTTTT
TRBD1	TRBV6-2/TRBV6-3	TRBJ1-1	.	15	CASRRPGQGGTEAFF	TGTGCCAGCAGACGCCCGGGACAGGGAGGCACTGAAGCTTTCTTT
.	TRBV11-2	TRBJ2-7	once	14	CAISLVTSLYEQYF	TGTGCTATCAGCTTAGTGACGTCCCTCTACGAGCAGTATTTC
TRBD2	TRBV29-1	TRBJ2-5	.	15	CSADGLAGGKKTQYF	TGCAGCGCGGATGGACTAGCGGGGGGTAAGAAGACCCAGTACTTC
.	TRBV4-2	TRBJ2-2	.	15	CASSQNQSPTGERFF	TGTGCCAGCAGCCAAAATCAGAGTCCCACCGGGGAGCGGTTTTTT
TRBD1	TRBV11-2	TRBJ2-2	few	16	CASSLVCTGVARELFF	TGTGCCAGCAGCTTAGTGTGCACAGGGGTTGCTAGGGAGCTGTTTTTT
.	TRBV12-3/TRBV12-4	TRBJ1-2	.	11	CASSSDEDHTF	TGTGCTAGCAGTTCAGACGAAGACCACACCTTC
.	TRBV6-5	TRBJ2-3	.	13	CASSLDMEDTQYF	TGTGCCAGCAGCCTCGACATGGAGGATACGCAGTACTTT
.	TRBV4-1	TRBJ2-2	.	17	CASSRTTGVLGTGGLFF	TGCGCCAGCAGCCGCACGACAGGGGTACTTGGGACCGGGGGGCTATTTTTT
.	TRBV6-5	TRBJ1-1	.	15	CANSYSPRGNIEAFF	TGTGCCAACAGTTACTCTCCCCGGGGGAACATTGAAGCTTTCTTT